This is a list of T cell receptor beta chains from one sample in a study. TCRdb re-derived calls from the RT-PCR reads in MiXCR, one entry per CDR3 protein. The table has approximately 720,000 distinct CDR3 sequences, 12% to 15% seen once; the top ten hold 3.6%. The specimen was memory CD4+ T cells from blood. These receptors came from a female donor in good health, serving as a healthy control. Each CDR3 is given with its conserved first and last residue. The order of the fields is clone size, V gene, J gene, D gene, CDR3 protein, CDR3 DNA. A D gene is named only where the DNA matches it firmly. The size entry is marked missing in some rows and otherwise reads once, few, many or a size class.

clone_size: few
v_call: TRBV4-3
j_call: TRBJ1-5
d_call: .
cdr3_aa: CASSQEGGPAGMPQHF
cdr3_nt: TGCGCCAGCAGCCAAGAAGGCGGACCAGCGGGGATGCCCCAGCATTTT

clone_size: .
v_call: TRBV18
j_call: TRBJ1-6
d_call: .
cdr3_aa: CASSPAQNNSPLHF
cdr3_nt: TGTGCCAGCTCACCAGCACAGAATAATTCACCCCTCCACTTT

clone_size: few
v_call: TRBV5-4
j_call: TRBJ1-2
d_call: TRBD1
cdr3_aa: CASSSNRGDNYGYTF
cdr3_nt: TGTGCCAGCAGTTCCAACAGGGGAGATAACTATGGCTACACCTTC

clone_size: .
v_call: TRBV5-1
j_call: TRBJ2-7
d_call: TRBD2
cdr3_aa: CASSLVSGRAYEQYF
cdr3_nt: TGCGCCAGCAGCTTGGTTAGCGGGAGGGCCTACGAGCAGTACTTC

clone_size: .
v_call: TRBV7-3
j_call: TRBJ2-2
d_call: TRBD1
cdr3_aa: CASSPGTGRVTGELFF
cdr3_nt: TGTGCCAGCAGCCCGGGGACAGGGAGGGTCACCGGGGAGCTGTTTTTT

clone_size: .
v_call: TRBV7-9
j_call: TRBJ1-1
d_call: .
cdr3_aa: CASSFDSHTEAFF
cdr3_nt: TGTGCCAGCAGCTTCGACAGCCACACTGAAGCTTTCTTT

clone_size: few
v_call: TRBV18
j_call: TRBJ2-7
d_call: TRBD2
cdr3_aa: CASSPDYTSGRFQYF
cdr3_nt: TGTGCCAGCTCACCAGATTATACTAGCGGGAGGTTTCAGTACTTC

clone_size: few
v_call: TRBV30
j_call: TRBJ1-5
d_call: TRBD1
cdr3_aa: CAWSPPRQGVVNQPQHF
cdr3_nt: TGTGCCTGGAGCCCCCCCCGACAGGGGGTGGTCAATCAGCCCCAGCATTTT

clone_size: .
v_call: TRBV4-1
j_call: TRBJ2-4
d_call: TRBD1
cdr3_aa: CASSQGRVQGIAKNIQYF
cdr3_nt: TGCGCCAGCAGCCAAGGCCGGGTACAGGGGATAGCCAAAAACATTCAGTACTTC

clone_size: few
v_call: TRBV6-5
j_call: TRBJ1-3
d_call: TRBD1
cdr3_aa: CASSKTPGQGRYTIYF
cdr3_nt: TGTGCCAGCAGTAAAACCCCGGGACAGGGGAGGTACACCATATATTTT

clone_size: many
v_call: TRBV27
j_call: TRBJ2-5
d_call: .
cdr3_aa: CASSLGRGRPSQETQYF
cdr3_nt: TGTGCCAGCAGTTTGGGCCGTGGCAGGCCGTCCCAAGAGACCCAGTACTTC

clone_size: few
v_call: TRBV5-1
j_call: TRBJ2-2
d_call: .
cdr3_aa: CASSPYGNTGELFF
cdr3_nt: TGCGCCAGCAGCCCCTACGGGAACACCGGGGAGCTGTTTTTT

clone_size: .
v_call: TRBV5-1
j_call: TRBJ1-3
d_call: .
cdr3_aa: CASSLEVQGGNTIYF
cdr3_nt: TGCGCCAGCAGCTTGGAAGTCCAAGGGGGAAACACCATATATTTT

clone_size: .
v_call: TRBV29-1
j_call: TRBJ1-2
d_call: .
cdr3_aa: CSAGTGYGYTF
cdr3_nt: TGCAGCGCCGGGACGGGCTATGGCTACACCTTC

clone_size: few
v_call: TRBV5-4
j_call: TRBJ2-1
d_call: TRBD1
cdr3_aa: CASSLAFGRGGGYNEQFF
cdr3_nt: TGTGCCAGCAGCTTGGCCTTCGGTCGAGGGGGCGGGTACAATGAGCAGTTCTTC

clone_size: many
v_call: TRBV12-3/TRBV12-4
j_call: TRBJ2-7
d_call: .
cdr3_aa: CASSFLVAYEQYF
cdr3_nt: TGTGCCAGCAGTTTCCTCGTGGCCTACGAGCAGTACTTC

clone_size: few
v_call: TRBV20-1
j_call: TRBJ1-1
d_call: .
cdr3_aa: CSASDGQLNTEAFF
cdr3_nt: TGCAGTGCTAGTGACGGACAGTTGAACACTGAAGCTTTCTTT

clone_size: .
v_call: TRBV4-1
j_call: TRBJ2-2
d_call: TRBD1
cdr3_aa: CASRPLGQDTGELFF
cdr3_nt: TGCGCCAGCAGGCCACTGGGACAGGACACCGGGGAGCTGTTTTTT

clone_size: .
v_call: TRBV7-8
j_call: TRBJ2-7
d_call: TRBD1
cdr3_aa: CASSTRTGRVDEQYF
cdr3_nt: TGTGCCAGCAGCACACGGACAGGGCGGGTCGACGAGCAGTACTTC

clone_size: .
v_call: TRBV10-3
j_call: TRBJ2-7
d_call: TRBD1
cdr3_aa: CATGQGIVYEQYF
cdr3_nt: TGTGCCACCGGACAGGGCATTGTGTACGAGCAGTACTTC